This TCR beta chain was found in a study of blood T cell repertoires in COVID-19. The repertoire was sequenced with immunoSEQ multiplex PCR; TCRdb's copy has only in-frame clones and lacks some. Seen here are more than 80,000 clones, about 90% observed once, and the top ten hold 6.5% to 8.5%. The J segment lost 9 bases and the V segment lost 4 bases, leaving 9 bases of the junction unmatched. The CDR3 consists of 14 residues. In germline, CDR1 is SGHRS, CDR2 YFSETQ. The sample was peripheral blood. The sequence derives from a man aged 18-30 years with COVID-19, enrolled during active disease. The chain carries TRBV5-1 and TRBJ2-1; 8 nucleotides match TRBD2. The CDR3 loop is CASSSSGIGGEQFF. CDR3 DNA: TGCGCCAGCAGCAGTAGCGGGATCGGGGGTGAGCAGTTCTTC.